The 28 T cell receptor beta chains given below trace back to one sample, sequenced in a study of blood T cell repertoires in COVID-19. The method was immunoSEQ multiplex PCR; TCRdb's version includes in-frame clones alone and lacks a portion of them. The sample records approximately 500,000 clones, approximately 85% being singletons. Sequenced input: peripheral blood. Source of these receptors: a human donor in a cohort sampled during active COVID-19.

V and J are TRBV30 and TRBJ2-1; TRBD1 is a possible D gene (5 bases). The V end was cut by 1 base, the J end by 7 bases, with 8 bases between. CDR3 length equals 12 residues. CDR1 and CDR2 (germline): GTSNPN, SVGIG (reference sequence). In DNA, the CDR3 is TGTGCCTGGAGTGGGCCAGGGAATGAGCAGTTCTTC. It encodes CAWSGPGNEQFF.

V and J are TRBV28 and TRBJ1-4, with 7 bases matching TRBD1. J gave up 7 bases and V 5 bases, and 7 bases lay outside the gene matches. CDR1 MDHEN and CDR2 SYDVKM come from the germline V gene. The CDR3 sequence is 14 residues long. The CDR3 loop is CASSNRGSAEKLFF. For the CDR3, the DNA is TGTGCCAGCAGTAACAGGGGCTCGGCTGAAAAACTGTTTTTT.

CDR3 DNA: TGCAGCGTCCTCCCAAGCCGACCGGGACAGGGGTTTACTGAAGCTTTCTTT. Its protein product is CSVLPSRPGQGFTEAFF. The chain joins TRBV29-1 to TRBJ1-1; TRBD1 matches 10 bases. Germline values: CDR1 SQVTM, CDR2 ANQGSEA. The CDR3 loop spans 17 amino acids. Trimming at V came to 6 bases and at J to 5 bases, leaving 18 bases not matched to a gene.

The chain carries TRBV7-8 and TRBJ1-3; D may be TRBD1 (5 bases). The V gene's germline CDR1 is SGHVS and CDR2 FQNEAQ. Trimming removed 1 base at V and 0 bases at J, with 13 bases between. The CDR3 covers 17 residues. Here the CDR3 DNA reads TGTGCCAGCAGCTTAGTCCTAGGACACAGCTCTGGAAACACCATATATTTT. Residues: CASSLVLGHSSGNTIYF.

The chain recombines TRBV27 with TRBJ2-1; 7 nucleotides agree with TRBD1. Germline V gives CDR1 MNHEY, CDR2 SMNVEV (reference sequence). With V trimmed by 5 bases and J by 9 bases, 10 bases remained unmatched. The CDR3 length is 14 residues. The CDR3 here is CASSPVLGGGEQFF. For the CDR3, the DNA is TGTGCCAGCAGTCCAGTACTAGGGGGCGGTGAGCAGTTCTTC.

The chain carries TRBV7-8 and TRBJ2-5, with D possibly matching TRBD2 (6 bases). Germline loops: CDR1 SGHVS, CDR2 FQNEAQ. The germline V and J ends were trimmed by 7 bases and 5 bases, with 17 bases remaining between them. The CDR3 is 14 amino acids. The CDR3 nucleotides are TGTGCCAGCACCAGAGGTGGGGGACTCGAGACCCAGTACTTC. Its translation is CASTRGGGLETQYF.

The CDR3 protein is CASSIYRLQGNSNQPQHF. CDR3 sequence (DNA): TGTGCCAGTAGTATTTACCGCCTACAGGGGAATAGCAATCAGCCCCAGCATTTT. This rearrangement joins TRBV19 to TRBJ1-5; TRBD1 matches at 7 bases. Unmatched junction bases numbered 11, after V lost 3 bases and J lost 0 bases. Germline V lookup: CDR1 LNHDA, CDR2 SQIVND (reference sequence). CDR3 length: 18 residues.

The V gene is TRBV5-1, the J gene TRBJ2-5, with no clear D. This CDR3 is built from 15 residues. V was clipped by 0 bases and J by 4 bases, with 13 bases between them. Germline CDR1 and CDR2: SGHRS and YFSETQ. The CDR3 is CASSLAPTVRETQYF. CDR3 DNA: TGCGCCAGCAGCTTGGCCCCTACCGTCCGAGAGACCCAGTACTTC.

The genes are TRBV11-3 and TRBJ2-2; D gene ambiguous. CDR1 SGHNT and CDR2 YENEEA come from the germline V gene. V lost 1 base and J lost 4, with 10 bases in between. This CDR3 has 15 amino acids. CDR3 nucleotide sequence: TGTGCCAGCAGCTTAGGTCCCCCTATCACCGGGGAGCTGTTTTTT. Protein sequence: CASSLGPPITGELFF.

This rearrangement joins TRBV28 to TRBJ1-6; 8 nucleotides agree with TRBD1. This CDR3 region has 15 residues. CDR1 is MDHEN and CDR2 is SYDVKM in the germline V gene. V trimming: 4 bases; J trimming: 9 bases; junction bases outside the gene matches: 8. The CDR3 region is CASSSSTGDRSPLHF. In DNA form, the CDR3 reads TGTGCCAGCAGTTCGTCGACAGGGGATCGTTCACCCCTCCACTTT.

The V gene is TRBV28, the J gene TRBJ1-6, with TRBD1 matching over 7 bases. Unmatched junction bases numbered 9, after V lost 8 bases and J lost 5 bases. This CDR3 has 15 residues. Germline V gives CDR1 MDHEN, CDR2 SYDVKM. In nucleotides, the CDR3 is TGTGCCAGCCGAAGGCCCACAGGGGATAATTCACCCCTCCACTTT. It yields the protein CASRRPTGDNSPLHF.

This clone has only one observation. The chain employs TRBV28 and TRBJ1-2; no firm D call. The CDR3 extends over 15 amino acids. The V gene's germline CDR1 is MDHEN and CDR2 SYDVKM. The V and J ends lost 5 bases and 2 bases respectively, with 15 bases between them. CDR3 region: CASSRGGGRNYGYTF. As DNA, the CDR3 is TGTGCCAGCAGTCGGGGAGGAGGCAGAAACTATGGCTACACCTTC.

The V and J genes are TRBV11-3 and TRBJ2-2, with TRBD2 as a possible D gene (6 bases). Per germline, CDR1 SGHNT and CDR2 YENEEA. The CDR3 is 14 amino acids. V lost 0 bases to trimming and J lost 5 bases, with 7 bases between them. This CDR3 is CASSLDGSTGELFF. CDR3 sequence (DNA): TGTGCCAGCAGCTTAGACGGGAGTACCGGGGAGCTGTTTTTT.

This clone was picked up a small number of times. V gene TRBV28 combines with J gene TRBJ1-5; D unresolved. This CDR3 has 14 amino acids. Germline CDR1 reads MDHEN; CDR2 reads SYDVKM. V lost 6 bases and J lost 1, with 10 bases in between. CDR3 DNA sequence: TGTGCCAGCAGCTATAGGAGGAGCAATCAGCCCCAGCATTTT. Protein: CASSYRRSNQPQHF.

V is TRBV20-1 and J is TRBJ2-7; D is unclear. Germline CDR1 is DFQATT and CDR2 is SNEGSKA (reference sequence). This CDR3 contains 13 residues. V lost 3 bases to trimming and J lost 2 bases, with 11 bases between them. The CDR3 here is CSASTAFAYEQYF. The CDR3 nucleotides read TGCAGTGCTAGTACAGCCTTCGCCTACGAGCAGTACTTC.

V gene TRBV7-8 combines with J gene TRBJ2-7; weak D call: TRBD1 (7 bases). Per the germline V gene, CDR1 is SGHVS and CDR2 is FQNEAQ. Trimming removed 4 bases at V and 5 bases at J, with 12 bases between. CDR3 length: 13 residues. CDR3 residues: CASSYDREDEQYF. CDR3 nucleotides: TGTGCCAGCAGCTATGACAGGGAGGACGAGCAGTACTTC.

The chain carries TRBV9 and TRBJ2-1, with TRBD2 matching 9 bases. This CDR3 is built from 16 residues. Germline V gives CDR1 SGDLS, CDR2 YYNGEE. V shed 2 bases and J 0 bases; nucleotides not matched to a gene: 3. CDR3 amino acids: CASSVTSGVSYNEQFF. The CDR3 nucleotides read TGTGCCAGCAGCGTGACTAGCGGAGTCTCCTACAATGAGCAGTTCTTC.

In nucleotides, the CDR3 is TGTGCCACCAGTGATGAACAGGGTGACGAGCAGTACTTC. Its translation: CATSDEQGDEQYF. V gene TRBV24-1 combines with J gene TRBJ2-7, with a possible D match to TRBD1 (6 bases). Looked up from germline, CDR1 is KGHDR and CDR2 is SFDVKD. V lost 3 bases and J lost 5, with 10 bases in between. This CDR3 is built from 13 residues.

The gene calls are TRBV19 and TRBJ2-5; 7 bases agree with TRBD2. Trimming took 6 bases from V and 7 from J; bases not matched to a gene: 11. The CDR3 contains 14 residues. Germline CDR1 and CDR2: LNHDA and SQIVND (reference sequence). The CDR3 DNA follows: TGTGCCAGTAGCACGACTAGCTCCTCACGGACCCAGTACTTC. Protein sequence: CASSTTSSSRTQYF.

The rearrangement links TRBV28 to TRBJ2-7; tentatively, D is TRBD1 (6 bases). The CDR3 spans 12 residues. Germline CDR1 reads MDHEN; CDR2 reads SYDVKM. V was trimmed by 9 bases and J by 3 bases, leaving 12 bases between them. CDR3 sequence (DNA): TGTGCCAGTACCGGGACATACTACGAGCAGTACTTC. This translates into CASTGTYYEQYF.

This chain uses TRBV5-1 with TRBJ2-1; 11 nucleotides agree with TRBD2. The CDR3 totals 18 residues. The trim removed 0 bases at V and 0 bases at J, leaving 5 bases unmatched. Germline-derived CDR1 and CDR2 are SGHRS and YFSETQ. This chain's CDR3 is CASSLELAGGPSYNEQFF. In nucleotides, the CDR3 is TGCGCCAGCAGCTTGGAGCTAGCGGGAGGCCCCTCCTACAATGAGCAGTTCTTC.

This sequence joins TRBV3-1 (or the pseudogene TRBV3-2) and TRBJ2-3, with 10 bases lining up with TRBD2. CDR1 and CDR2 from the germline V gene are LGHDT and YNNKEL (reference sequence). V was clipped by 4 bases and J by 4 bases; unmatched bases: 8. This CDR3 has 16 amino acids. CDR3 sequence (DNA): TGTGCCAGCAGCCCCCTAGCGGGAGTCGGTGCAGATACGCAGTATTTT. Amino acid sequence: CASSPLAGVGADTQYF.

The chain links TRBV5-4 to TRBJ2-7; 9 nucleotides line up with TRBD1. CDR3 length equals 14 residues. The ends lost 4 bases at V and 5 bases at J; junction bases unmatched: 7. Looked up from germline, CDR1 is SGHNT and CDR2 is YYREEE (reference sequence). The CDR3 sequence: CASSTRQGGNEQYF. Here the CDR3 DNA reads TGTGCCAGCAGCACCCGACAGGGGGGGAACGAGCAGTACTTC.

The genes are TRBV19 and TRBJ2-5, with D maybe TRBD2 (5 bases). CDR1 is LNHDA, CDR2 SQIVND, per germline (reference sequence). V was clipped by 2 bases and J by 5 bases, with 12 bases between them. The CDR3 totals 14 residues. The DNA of the CDR3 is TGTGCCAGTAGTATACGGGGATCCCGGGAGACCCAGTACTTC. Its translation is CASSIRGSRETQYF. Using reference TRBV19 and TRBJ2-5 for the parts outside the CDR3, the full variable domain is DGGITQSPKYLFRKEGQNVTLSCEQNLNHDAMYWYRQDPGQGLRLIYYSQIVNDFQKGDIAEGYSVSREKKESFPLTVTSAQKNPTAFYLCASSIRGSRETQYFGPGTRLLVL.

The V and J genes are TRBV6-2 or TRBV6-3 and TRBJ1-2, with 11 nucleotides matching TRBD1. V was pared by 6 bases and J by 6 bases, with 12 bases of the junction left unmatched. CDR3 size: 16 residues. Germline CDR1 MNHEY, CDR2 SVGEGT. This chain's CDR3 is CASSPVRGQGGNGYTF. In DNA, the CDR3 is TGTGCCAGCAGCCCTGTTAGGGGACAGGGGGGAAATGGCTACACCTTC.

The rearrangement links TRBV9 to TRBJ2-1; 10 bases align to TRBD2. After removal of 0 bases from V and 6 bases from J, the junction contained 9 bases not matched to a gene. Germline values: CDR1 SGDLS, CDR2 YYNGEE. The length of the CDR3 is 17 residues. The CDR3 DNA reads as TGTGCCAGCAGCGTAGCTTTCATGGTAGCGGGAGGCAATGAGCAGTTCTTC. Amino acid sequence: CASSVAFMVAGGNEQFF.

This chain links TRBV11-2 with TRBJ1-5, with a possible D match to TRBD1 (6 bases). The V end was cut by 5 bases, the J end by 9 bases, with 11 bases between. This CDR3 spans 12 amino acids. The germline V gene has CDR1 SGHAT and CDR2 FQNNGV. CDR3 DNA sequence: TGTGCCAGCAGCCGGGGGGGCACGCCCCAGCATTTT. Translating it yields CASSRGGTPQHF.

V is TRBV19 and J is TRBJ2-3, with 9 bases lining up with TRBD2. Germline CDR1 and CDR2: LNHDA and SQIVND (reference sequence). With V trimmed by 5 bases and J by 2 bases, 5 bases remained unmatched. The CDR3 spans 15 residues. The CDR3 loop is CASSRSGRYTDTQYF. DNA of the CDR3: TGTGCCAGTAGTCGAAGCGGGAGGTACACAGATACGCAGTATTTT.